These 21 T cell receptor beta chains were sequenced from one sample in a study of blood T cell repertoires in COVID-19 (dated by TCRdb to 2018 to 2021). Library generation was performed with the immunoSEQ multiplex PCR assay. The clones in this table, taken by TCRdb from immuneACCESS, are in-frame only. Not every clone is retained; where verified, under half of the shortfall comes from an unresolved V gene, and the cause of the rest is unknown. The sample records around 250,000 clones, nearly 85% of which are singletons. The ten largest clones capture 8.6% of the sample. The specimen was peripheral blood. The receptors come from a human donor in a cohort sampled during active COVID-19.

The genes are TRBV27 and TRBJ2-2; 11 nucleotides line up with TRBD1. Trimming at V came to 3 bases and at J to 2 bases, leaving 11 bases not matched to a gene. Germline V gene data show CDR1 as MNHEY and CDR2 as SMNVEV (reference sequence). This CDR3 contains 19 residues. The CDR3 nucleotides read TGTGCCAGCAGTTTGACCGGGACAGGGGGTTCCCTAAACACCGGGGAGCTGTTTTTT. This gives the protein CASSLTGTGGSLNTGELFF.

The chain combines TRBV27 with TRBJ2-3; D is unclear. With 5 bases removed from V and 2 bases from J, the gap between germline ends came to 11 bases. Germline assignment: CDR1 MNHEY and CDR2 SMNVEV (reference sequence). The CDR3 runs 14 residues. CDR3 nucleotide sequence: TGTGCCAGCAGTCCCCTTCCGTACACAGATACGCAGTATTTT. Translated: CASSPLPYTDTQYF.

This chain joins TRBV4-2 and TRBJ2-5; 13 positions agree with TRBD2. Germline CDR1 and CDR2: LGHNA and YNFKEQ. Losses at the gene ends were 4 bases for V and 5 bases for J; bases not matched to a gene: 7. The CDR3 totals 16 residues. CDR3 sequence reads: CASSPWGTSGVETQYF. In DNA form, the CDR3 reads TGTGCCAGCAGCCCCTGGGGGACTAGCGGGGTCGAGACCCAGTACTTC.

The V gene is TRBV5-4, the J gene TRBJ2-5, with 8 bases lining up with TRBD1. The ends lost 1 base at V and 4 bases at J; junction bases unmatched: 9. The CDR3 runs 16 residues. Looked up from germline, CDR1 is SGHNT and CDR2 is YYREEE (reference sequence). Here the CDR3 DNA reads TGTGCCAGCAGCTTGAGGACAGGGCCGGCGGGAGAGACCCAGTACTTC. It codes for CASSLRTGPAGETQYF.

The J gene is TRBJ1-1, the V gene TRBV27; weak D call: TRBD1 (6 bases). The germline V gene has CDR1 MNHEY and CDR2 SMNVEV (reference sequence). The CDR3 is 14 residues long. The V and J ends lost 4 bases and 5 bases respectively, with 14 bases between them. The CDR3 loop reads CASSSTGRWTEAFF. The CDR3, as DNA: TGTGCCAGCAGTTCAACAGGGAGATGGACTGAAGCTTTCTTT.

The rearrangement links TRBV5-1 to TRBJ1-2; maybe TRBD1 (6 bases). With 1 base removed from V and 1 base from J, the gap between germline ends came to 17 bases. Germline V gives CDR1 SGHRS, CDR2 YFSETQ. The CDR3 contains 17 residues. The chain's CDR3 is CASSLLAGTKFNYGYTF. CDR3 nucleotides: TGCGCCAGCAGCTTGTTAGCCGGGACAAAATTTAACTATGGCTACACCTTC.

This chain links TRBV18 with TRBJ2-1; maybe TRBD1 (5 bases). The V end lost 4 bases, the J end lost 4 bases, and 11 bases lay between the germline ends. Looked up from germline, CDR1 is KGHSH and CDR2 is LQKENI. This CDR3 contains 14 residues. The CDR3 sequence is CASSRDRKYNEQFF. In DNA, the CDR3 is TGTGCCAGCTCACGTGACAGAAAATACAATGAGCAGTTCTTC.

The chain carries TRBV5-1 and TRBJ2-1; 9 bases are a match to TRBD2. Trimming removed 0 bases from V and 7 bases from J; junction bases left unmatched: 5. This CDR3 region has 15 residues. The germline V gene encodes CDR1 SGHRS and CDR2 YFSETQ. The chain's CDR3 is CASSLDSGRWNEQFF. The CDR3 DNA reads TGCGCCAGCAGCTTGGATAGCGGGAGATGGAATGAGCAGTTCTTC.

This chain connects TRBV5-1 to TRBJ2-1, with 9 positions matching TRBD2. CDR1 and CDR2 (germline): SGHRS, YFSETQ. With 1 base clipped from V and 3 bases from J, the junction kept 2 bases outside the gene matches. The CDR3 is 15 residues long. DNA of the CDR3: TGCGCCAGCAGCTTGCATAGCGGGGGCTACAATGAGCAGTTCTTC. Its translation: CASSLHSGGYNEQFF.

The V and J genes are TRBV24-1 and TRBJ2-5; TRBD2 agrees at 7 bases. There are 14 residues in the CDR3. In germline, CDR1 is KGHDR, CDR2 SFDVKD. The V gene end was trimmed by 9 bases and the J gene end by 5 bases; junction bases not matched to a gene: 11. In DNA, the CDR3 is TGTGCCACCGGTACGGGCGGGAGCTGGGAGACCCAGTACTTC. Its translation is CATGTGGSWETQYF.

V gene TRBV28 combines with J gene TRBJ2-3; weak D call: TRBD2 (5 bases). CDR3 length: 14 amino acids. Germline CDR1 is MDHEN and CDR2 is SYDVKM. V lost 7 bases, J lost 1 base, and 12 bases lay in between. CDR3 DNA sequence: TGTGCCAGCAACCCAGGAGGTCGCACAGATACGCAGTATTTT. Translation gives CASNPGGRTDTQYF.

The chain is built from TRBV2 and TRBJ1-5; the D gene is possibly TRBD1 (5 bases). The V gene lost 6 bases and the J gene lost 2 bases, with 14 bases spanning the gap. From germline, CDR1 is SNHLY and CDR2 FYNNEI. This CDR3 is 15 amino acids long. The CDR3 reads CASRAQGNRNQPQHF. Here the CDR3 DNA reads TGTGCCAGCAGAGCCCAGGGTAATCGCAATCAGCCCCAGCATTTT.

The chain joins TRBV27 to TRBJ1-5; a possible D gene is TRBD1 (6 bases). CDR1 is MNHEY, CDR2 SMNVEV, per germline (reference sequence). The CDR3 length is 15 residues. Trimming removed 8 bases at V and 0 bases at J, with 14 bases between. The CDR3 loop reads CASHKQGRSNQPQHF. CDR3 DNA sequence: TGTGCCAGCCACAAACAGGGACGTAGCAATCAGCCCCAGCATTTT.

The chain couples TRBV5-5 to TRBJ1-1; D is uncertain. V lost 4 bases to trimming and J lost 1 base, with 14 bases between them. The CDR3 consists of 15 residues. Per germline, CDR1 SGHKS and CDR2 YYEKEE (reference sequence). The CDR3 sequence: CASSRGKHTNTEAFF. CDR3 sequence (DNA): TGTGCCAGCAGCCGGGGAAAGCACACGAACACTGAAGCTTTCTTT.

The chain combines TRBV3-1 (or the pseudogene TRBV3-2) with TRBJ1-2, with D unclear. There are 15 residues in the CDR3. Trimming removed 0 bases from V and 6 bases from J, with 14 bases in between. The germline CDR1 and CDR2 sequences are LGHDT and YNNKEL (reference sequence). CDR3 sequence: CASSQDNRYQHGYTF. CDR3 sequence (DNA): TGTGCCAGCAGCCAAGATAACAGATACCAGCATGGCTACACCTTC.

The genes are TRBV7-2 and TRBJ2-7; D possibly corresponds to TRBD1 (5 bases). CDR3 length: 11 residues. V was pared by 6 bases and J by 4 bases, with 7 bases between. Germline CDR1 SGHTA, CDR2 FQGNSA. The CDR3 here is CASRRQYEQYF. In DNA form, the CDR3 reads TGTGCCAGCAGAAGACAGTACGAGCAGTACTTC.

The CDR3 sequence is CASSYQTGGKETQYF. The CDR3 DNA is TGTGCCAGCAGTTACCAGACAGGGGGCAAAGAGACCCAGTACTTC. This sequence joins TRBV6-5 and TRBJ2-5; 10 bases fit TRBD1. The CDR3 spans 15 residues. V lost 2 bases and J lost 3; bases outside the gene matches: 3. Germline CDR1 reads MNHEY; CDR2 reads SVGAGI.

This clone was detected only once. The chain carries TRBV27 and TRBJ2-6; TRBD1 matches 10 bases. Germline V gene sequence: CDR1 MNHEY, CDR2 SMNVEV (reference sequence). This CDR3 comprises 19 residues. V shed 3 bases and J 4 bases; nucleotides not matched to a gene: 12. This chain's CDR3 is CASSFLSRDRGGGANVLTF. The CDR3 bases are TGTGCCAGCAGTTTTCTCAGCCGGGACAGGGGAGGCGGGGCCAACGTCCTGACTTTC.

The V gene is TRBV3-1 (or the pseudogene TRBV3-2), the J gene TRBJ1-1; a weak D match, TRBD1 (6 bases). The V gene lost 4 bases and the J gene lost 7 bases, with 19 bases spanning the gap. This CDR3 is built from 15 residues. Germline-derived CDR1 and CDR2 are LGHDT and YNNKEL (reference sequence). The CDR3 loop reads CASSPRAGAYLEAFF. In DNA form, the CDR3 reads TGTGCCAGCAGCCCCCGGGCAGGGGCATATCTTGAAGCTTTCTTT.

This clone occurred a few times. The chain is built from TRBV5-1 and TRBJ2-3; weak D call: TRBD1 (5 bases). The germline V gene encodes CDR1 SGHRS and CDR2 YFSETQ. The CDR3 consists of 14 residues. The V end was cut by 2 bases, the J end by 0 bases, with 7 bases between. In DNA, the CDR3 is TGCGCCAGCAGCTTATCAGGGAGCACAGATACGCAGTATTTT. Residues: CASSLSGSTDTQYF.

The genes are TRBV6-5 and TRBJ2-7; 9 nucleotides match TRBD1. Germline assignment: CDR1 MNHEY and CDR2 SVGAGI. CDR3 length: 16 amino acids. Trimming took 2 bases from V and 0 from J; bases not matched to a gene: 5. CDR3 nucleotide sequence: TGTGCCAGCAGTTACACTAGGACAGGGGTCTCCTACGAGCAGTACTTC. This codes for CASSYTRTGVSYEQYF.